What follows describes a single T cell receptor beta chain. Its antigen is currently unknown. Mouse gene names apply. The CDR3 extends 4 residues past the end of the read, so its final part is completed from the germline J gene. The sample belongs to a study of CD8+ T cells in alopecia areata. Study at large: Grafts of skin from C3H/HeJ donors aged about 6-12 months with spontaneous alopecia went to female C3H/HeJ mice aged 7-10 weeks. Study-wide points: Clonality was higher in lesional than normal scalp, especially in alopecia totalis/universalis. Mice showed TCR sharing more clearly than patients did, possibly owing to HLA. Sequencing of scalp samples also captures resident alphabeta T cells of normal skin.

The CDR3 runs 12 residues. Germline CDR1 and CDR2: NNHDY and SYVADS. V lost 6 bases to trimming and J lost 1 base, with 5 bases between them. Cutaneous lymph node cells were pooled, and they were sorted using CD4, CD8alpha, NKG2D, NKG2ACE and other markers. Following RNA extraction, reverse transcription yielded cDNA that acted as the sequencing template. Assay: immunoSEQ multiplex PCR; the TCRdb copy retains only in-frame clones and omits some. Singletons are absent from the sample, which has around 290,000 clones. The sequence came from a C3H/HeJ mouse with alopecia areata. MHC haplotype here: H2-k. What was sequenced was CD4+ T cells sorted from a lymph node. This sequence joins TRBV13-3 and TRBJ2-1, with D possibly TRBD1 on 5 matching bases. The CDR3 is CASTGNYAEQFF. Partial CDR3 DNA: TGTGCCAGCACAGGGAACTATGCT.